The 17 T cell receptor beta chains below were found in one sample sequenced in a study of tumor-infiltrating lymphocytes in primary liver carcinoma. Production of TCR beta cDNA used about 500 ng total RNA together with a constant-region primer. Each TCR beta library was derived from three nested multiplex PCR rounds that employed slightly modified ARM-PCR. The first two PCR rounds used TRBV1-TRBV30 forward primers with a C-beta reverse primer, 9 to 10 cycles each. TCRdb recomputed calls from the multiplex PCR reads with MiXCR, one row per CDR3 protein. In the table there are 50,000 or so distinct CDR3 sequences, around 77% of which are singletons. RNA and DNA were co-extracted from 20-30 mg of unsorted bulk tissue. Sequencing used liver tumor tissue from sampling region 5. As for subset: tumor region T5, tumor centre. The receptor source for this set is a man aged 40-50 years with primary liver carcinoma and hepatitis B virus infection.

Remarks on this clonotype: Here the CDR3 omits its conserved ending phenylalanine or tryptophan, so a read error is the likely source. The chain couples TRBV29-1 to TRBJ1-1, with 8 bases that match TRBD1. This CDR3 has 14 residues. Germline V lookup: CDR1 SQVTM, CDR2 ANQGSEA. In nucleotides, the CDR3 is TGCAGCATTGAAGAATGGACAGGGAGGACTGAAGCTTTCCTT. Its protein product is CSIEEWTGRTEAFL.

This clonotype was counted a few times. The junction shows a germline mismatch at one end, possibly a read error. The chain employs TRBV30 and TRBJ2-2; D may match TRBD1 or TRBD2 (5 bases each). The CDR3 consists of 14 residues. CDR1 is GTSNPN, CDR2 SVGIG, per germline (reference sequence). As DNA, the CDR3 is TGTGCCTGGATAGGTCAGGAGGACACCGGGGAACTGTTTTTT. Translation: CAWIGQEDTGELFF.

Worth noting for this clonotype: A read error may produce the germline difference seen at one junction end. The chain has TRBV6-5 and TRBJ1-3; the D is unclear. Per germline, CDR1 MNHEY and CDR2 SVGAGI. The CDR3 extends over 14 amino acids. The CDR3 nucleotides read TGTGCCAGCAGACCCAAAGTCTCTGTAAACACCATATATTTT. Encoded protein: CASRPKVSVNTIYF.

The chain carries TRBV30 and TRBJ2-7; perhaps D is TRBD1 or TRBD2 (5 bases each). Germline CDR1 is GTSNPN and CDR2 is SVGIG (reference sequence). V lost 6 bases, J lost 5 bases, and 20 bases lay in between. There are 14 residues in the CDR3. This CDR3 is CACSNTGIGDEQYF. DNA of the CDR3: TGTGCCTGTAGTAACACCGGGATAGGGGACGAGCAGTACTTC.

A remark on this clonotype: The junction departs from the called germline gene at one end, perhaps through a read error. This rearrangement joins TRBV11-3 to TRBJ2-2, with D tentatively TRBD2 (5 bases). Per the germline V gene, CDR1 is SGHNT and CDR2 is YENEEA. This CDR3 is built from 12 residues. In DNA, the CDR3 is TGTGCCAACAGCTTATGGTCCGGGGTACTGTTTTTT. It specifies CANSLWSGVLFF.

With respect to this clonotype: Likely a read error: the CDR3 ends without its conserved phenylalanine or tryptophan. It is unclear where the CDR3 begins or ends on the DNA, so no DNA is shown, and the CDR3 is as TCRdb lists it. The chain links TRBV11-1 to TRBJ1-6; TRBD1 is the table's D call, not checked against the DNA. Both ends counted, the CDR3 spans 13 residues. Germline CDR1 reads SGHAT; CDR2 reads FQDESV (reference sequence). This CDR3 is CASSRTMVSPHHC.

This sequence joins TRBV20-1 and TRBJ2-2, with 12 bases lining up with TRBD2. Germline CDR1 and CDR2: DFQATT and SNEGSKA (reference sequence). With 4 bases clipped from V and 4 bases from J, the junction kept 4 bases outside the gene matches. CDR3 length: 15 residues. The CDR3 nucleotides read TGCAGTGCTACGAAGACTAGCGGGAGCACCGGGGAGCTGTTTTTT. This sequence encodes CSATKTSGSTGELFF.

About this clonotype itself: An end of the junction does not agree with germline; a read error may underlie this. V is TRBV4-2 and J is TRBJ1-1; tentative D call: TRBD1 (5 bases). Germline loops: CDR1 LGHNA, CDR2 YNFKEQ. The CDR3 extends over 14 amino acids. This CDR3 is CAGSLAGGNTEASF. Here the CDR3 DNA reads TGTGCCGGCAGCCTGGCTGGGGGAAACACTGAAGCTTCCTTT.

On this clonotype itself: At one of its ends the junction is not consistent with the germline gene, which may arise from a read error. The CDR3 nucleotides read TGTGCGAGCAAAATAGGGTTGAACACTGAAGCTTTCTTT. Residues: CASKIGLNTEAFF. V usage is TRBV5-4 and J usage is TRBJ1-1; D not certain. CDR1 and CDR2 (germline): SGHNT, YYREEE (reference sequence). The CDR3 consists of 13 residues.

A note on this clonotype: The junction does not match germline at one end; this may be a read error. The chain joins TRBV6-2 or TRBV6-3 to TRBJ2-5, with D maybe TRBD1 (6 bases). The CDR3 has 16 amino acids. CDR1 and CDR2 (germline): MNHEY, SVGEGT. CDR3: CASSFGTPEKKWGRYF. Here the CDR3 DNA reads TGTGCAAGCAGTTTCGGGACACCCGAGAAAAAGTGGGGCCGGTACTTC.

In the case of this clonotype: The junction differs from germline at one of its ends, possibly a read error. The J gene is TRBJ1-2, the V gene TRBV29-1; no firm D call. Germline values: CDR1 SQVTM, CDR2 ANQGSEA. This CDR3 is 15 amino acids long. The CDR3 DNA reads as TGTAACGTTATGAGTGCGGGGATGAGGAACGATGGCTACACCTTC. As protein: CNVMSAGMRNDGYTF.

In regard to this clonotype: The conserved closing phenylalanine or tryptophan is absent in this CDR3, likely reflecting a read error. The J gene is TRBJ2-7, the V gene TRBV11-1; TRBD1 aligns across 7 bases. From germline, CDR1 is SGHAT and CDR2 FQDESV (reference sequence). There are 13 residues in the CDR3. This CDR3 reads CSSRGKRSYEQYI. CDR3 bases: TGTTCCAGCAGGGGGAAGCGATCCTACGAGCAGTACATA.

Comments on this clonotype: This could be a read error, since a much larger clone is one nucleotide away. The gene calls are TRBV5-5 and TRBJ2-7; no reliable D call. Between the trimmed V and J ends, which lost 3 bases and 3 bases, there was a span of 16 bases. CDR1 is SGHKS, CDR2 YYEKEE, per germline (reference sequence). The CDR3 has 15 residues. CDR3 sequence (DNA): TGTGCCAGCAGCTCACATGGTATGGGGAACTACGAGCAGTACTTC. It yields the protein CASSSHGMGNYEQYF. The full variable domain, completed using reference TRBV5-5 and TRBJ2-7, is DAGVTQSPTHLIKTRGQQVTLRCSPISGHKSVSWYQQVLGQGPQFIFQYYEKEERGRGNFPDRFSARQFPNYSSELNVNALLLGDSALYLCASSSHGMGNYEQYFGPGTRLTVT.

In the case of this clonotype: The junction shows a germline mismatch at one end, possibly a read error. The chain links TRBV29-1 to TRBJ2-2, with 8 bases aligning to TRBD2. Germline CDR1 and CDR2: SQVTM and ANQGSEA. The CDR3 has 13 amino acids. CDR3 region: CSVGLASTGELYF. For the CDR3, the DNA is TGCAGCGTTGGACTAGCGAGTACCGGGGAGCTGTATTTT.

About this clonotype: Germline is not matched at one junction end, which may reflect a read error. The rearrangement joins TRBV4-3 to TRBJ2-7; TRBD2 aligns across 7 bases. CDR1 is LGHNA, CDR2 YSLEER, per germline. The CDR3 extends over 16 amino acids. CDR3 DNA sequence: TGCGCCAGCAGCCCAAAGTGGTGGGGAGGGTTCTACGATCAGTACTTC. It translates to CASSPKWWGGFYDQYF.

Comment on this clonotype: In this CDR3 the conserved last residue, phenylalanine or tryptophan, is missing, so a read error is likely. This rearrangement joins TRBV5-4 to TRBJ2-3; D gene ambiguous. The CDR3 is 14 amino acids. Per germline, CDR1 SGHNT and CDR2 YYREEE (reference sequence). The V end lost 8 bases, the J end lost 0 bases, and 13 bases lay between the germline ends. CDR3 protein: CASSPNPSTDTQYM. CDR3 nucleotides: TGTGCCAGTAGCCCGAACCCAAGCACAGATACGCAGTATATG.

The rearrangement links TRBV12-3 or TRBV12-4 to TRBJ2-2, with 10 bases aligning to TRBD2. The junction had 8 bases not matched to a gene; V was cut back by 3 bases and J by 10 bases. The CDR3 is made up of 15 amino acids. CDR3 region: CASSLIAGGTKELFF. The CDR3 bases are TGTGCCAGCAGTTTGATAGCGGGAGGTACCAAGGAGCTGTTTTTT.